Shown below are 24 T cell receptor beta chains from a single sample sequenced in a study of blood T cell repertoires in COVID-19. Assay used: immunoSEQ multiplex PCR; TCRdb lists only in-frame clones, some missing. The sample lists approximately 170,000 clones, 82% occurring once. What was sequenced was peripheral blood. The receptors come from an elderly woman with active or convalescent COVID-19.

The genes are TRBV30 and TRBJ1-1; D is undetermined. The CDR3 covers 16 residues. Germline CDR1 is GTSNPN and CDR2 is SVGIG (reference sequence). Trimming cost V 3 bases and J 5 bases, with 22 bases left between them. The CDR3 is CAWSGPKGSRRTEAFF. The DNA for the CDR3 is TGTGCCTGGAGCGGGCCGAAAGGGAGCCGAAGGACTGAAGCTTTCTTT.

V gene TRBV27 combines with J gene TRBJ2-6, with a possible D match to TRBD1 (5 bases). Between the trimmed V and J ends, which lost 10 bases and 0 bases, there was a span of 31 bases. CDR3 length: 21 amino acids. In germline, CDR1 is MNHEY, CDR2 SMNVEV (reference sequence). The CDR3 DNA follows: TGTGCCACAAGTCGTTTCTCCCGTCCGGACACCCGCCTCTCTGGGGCCAACGTCCTGACTTTC. Its translation: CATSRFSRPDTRLSGANVLTF.

The chain carries TRBV7-3 and TRBJ2-6; 7 bases align to TRBD1. Unmatched junction bases numbered 4, after V lost 6 bases and J lost 2 bases. The germline V gene encodes CDR1 SGHTA and CDR2 FQGTGA. The CDR3 covers 15 residues. This CDR3 is CASSLGTAGANVLTF. Here the CDR3 DNA reads TGTGCCAGCAGTCTTGGGACAGCTGGGGCCAACGTCCTGACTTTC.

The chain uses TRBV29-1 and TRBJ1-2; 7 bases agree with TRBD1. The germline gives CDR1 SQVTM, CDR2 ANQGSEA. J lost 5 bases, V lost 4 bases, and 7 bases had no gene match. The CDR3 extends over 13 amino acids. The CDR3 coding sequence is TGCAGCGTTGCACCCAGGGGGGATTATGGCTACACCTTC. The encoded protein is CSVAPRGDYGYTF.

A note on this clone: Its ends do not fully match the called genes, so a read error is possible. The chain employs TRBV6-5 and TRBJ2-7; D unresolved. This CDR3 region has 15 residues. Looked up from germline, CDR1 is MNHEY and CDR2 is SVGAGI. CDR3 in DNA: TGTGCCAGCAGGTACTTGAGGCGTGGTTCTATCGAGCAGTACTTC. It codes for CASRYLRRGSIEQYF.

Of note for this clone: Possible read error: a much larger clone is one base away. The CDR3 reads CASSWDRNTEAFF. The CDR3 DNA follows: TGTGCCAGCAGCTGGGACAGGAACACTGAAGCTTTCTTT. J is TRBJ1-1 and V is TRBV7-8; 7 bases match TRBD1. The CDR3 extends over 13 amino acids. Germline lookup yields CDR1 SGHVS and CDR2 FQNEAQ. V lost 4 bases to trimming and J lost 1 base; unmatched junction nucleotides: 0.

The chain uses TRBV10-3 and TRBJ2-1; 10 positions agree with TRBD1. This CDR3 has 14 residues. V lost 11 bases, J lost 7 bases, and 11 bases stayed unmatched. Germline V gives CDR1 ENHRY, CDR2 SYGVKD. CDR3 sequence reads: CAASGTGVGNEQFF. The CDR3 DNA reads TGTGCCGCGTCCGGGACAGGGGTAGGGAATGAGCAGTTCTTC.

The V gene is TRBV3-1 (or the pseudogene TRBV3-2), the J gene TRBJ1-6; D uncertain. The V and J ends lost 1 base and 7 bases respectively, with 14 bases between them. The CDR3 has 16 amino acids. Germline V gene sequence: CDR1 LGHDT, CDR2 YNNKEL (reference sequence). The CDR3 DNA reads TGTGCCAGCAGCCAAGTTGTCCCAGGTGGGAATTCACCCCTCCACTTT. Its protein is CASSQVVPGGNSPLHF.

V and J are TRBV2 and TRBJ2-1; D might be TRBD2 (6 bases). Germline values: CDR1 SNHLY, CDR2 FYNNEI. The CDR3 is made up of 14 amino acids. V was cut by 8 bases and J by 4 bases, with 15 bases left in between. The CDR3 DNA is TGTGCCAGCGTGAGCGGGTCATTTTACAATGAGCAGTTCTTC. Its translation is CASVSGSFYNEQFF.

This sequence joins TRBV9 and TRBJ2-7; D possibly corresponds to TRBD2 (8 bases). From germline, CDR1 is SGDLS and CDR2 YYNGEE. The CDR3 totals 15 residues. V gave up 4 bases and J gave up 0 bases, with 14 bases separating them. The CDR3 DNA reads TGTGCCAGCAGCTCGGGAGGGGGCAGCTCCTACGAGCAGTACTTC. Its protein is CASSSGGGSSYEQYF.

A word on this clone: A read error may produce the germline difference seen at one junction end. The rearrangement uses TRBV30 and TRBJ2-7, with 7 positions matching TRBD2. The length of the CDR3 is 14 residues. Germline-derived CDR1 and CDR2 are GTSNPN and SVGIG (reference sequence). This CDR3 is CAWGVGLVSYEQYF. The CDR3 nucleotides read TGTGCCTGGGGTGTCGGACTAGTCTCCTACGAGCAGTACTTC.

J is TRBJ1-2 and V is TRBV15; D gene uncertain. This CDR3 spans 14 amino acids. Germline CDR1 reads LNHNV; CDR2 reads YYDKDF (reference sequence). V was clipped by 5 bases and J by 0 bases, with 10 bases between them. The CDR3 DNA reads TGTGCCACCAGCCTCTTCCGCGCTAACTATGGCTACACCTTC. Residues: CATSLFRANYGYTF.

The rearrangement joins TRBV28 to TRBJ2-7; TRBD2 matches at 8 bases. This CDR3 is 15 amino acids long. The V gene end was trimmed by 5 bases and the J gene end by 3 bases; junction bases not matched to a gene: 9. The germline V gene encodes CDR1 MDHEN and CDR2 SYDVKM. The CDR3 region is CASSRPLAGGYEQYF. CDR3 nucleotide sequence: TGTGCCAGCAGTCGCCCCCTGGCGGGAGGCTACGAGCAGTACTTC.

The genes are TRBV3-1 (or the pseudogene TRBV3-2) and TRBJ2-1; 10 nucleotides line up with TRBD2. CDR1 is LGHDT and CDR2 is YNNKEL in the germline V gene (reference sequence). V shed 6 bases and J 9 bases; nucleotides not matched to a gene: 11. The CDR3 length is 15 residues. The CDR3 DNA follows: TGTGCCAGCAGGCTGGGACTAGCGATGAGGGGTGAGCAGTTCTTC. It is translated as CASRLGLAMRGEQFF.

V usage is TRBV21-1 and J usage is TRBJ2-5; the tabulated D call, TRBD2, remains unverified against the DNA. TRBV21-1 is a recognized pseudogene. CDR3 length: 12 amino acids. CDR3 coding DNA: TGTGCCAGCAGGAAAGGAGCGTGGACCCAGTACTTC. The encoded protein is CASRKGAWTQYF.

This clone has more than one count but fewer than ten. The rearrangement links TRBV3-1 (or the pseudogene TRBV3-2) to TRBJ2-3; TRBD1 aligns across 8 bases. V shed 2 bases, J shed 7 bases, and the junction held 5 bases outside the gene matches. Germline V gives CDR1 LGHDT, CDR2 YNNKEL (reference sequence). The CDR3 runs 14 residues. The chain's CDR3 is CASSQHDRGHTQYF. CDR3 sequence (DNA): TGTGCCAGCAGCCAACACGACAGGGGACATACGCAGTATTTT.

V gene TRBV27 combines with J gene TRBJ2-1, with 7 bases lining up with TRBD2. The CDR3 is 14 residues long. Trimming took 3 bases from V and 7 from J; bases not matched to a gene: 6. The germline V gene encodes CDR1 MNHEY and CDR2 SMNVEV (reference sequence). The CDR3 sequence is CASSFGLGGNEQFF. DNA of the CDR3: TGTGCCAGCAGTTTCGGACTAGGAGGGAATGAGCAGTTCTTC.

This chain uses TRBV6-1 with TRBJ1-2, with 7 positions matching TRBD1. The V and J ends lost 2 bases and 4 bases, in that order; junction bases with no gene match: 7. CDR3 length: 15 residues. Germline CDR1 is MNHNS and CDR2 is SASEGT. The CDR3 region has the DNA TGTGCCAGCAGTGAAATGGGACAGCCGGCCTATGGCTACACCTTC. Translated, it gives CASSEMGQPAYGYTF.

This clone has just a few counts. This rearrangement joins TRBV6-5 to TRBJ1-3; 8 nucleotides agree with TRBD1. Germline V gene sequence: CDR1 MNHEY, CDR2 SVGAGI. The trim removed 5 bases at V and 4 bases at J, leaving 4 bases unmatched. The CDR3 sequence is 14 residues long. DNA for the CDR3: TGTGCCAGCAGTCCGGGACAGGCCGGAAACACCATATATTTT. The encoded protein is CASSPGQAGNTIYF.

The chain employs TRBV28 and TRBJ2-7; 8 bases map to TRBD1. This CDR3 contains 12 residues. The germline V gene has CDR1 MDHEN and CDR2 SYDVKM. The ends lost 7 bases at V and 4 bases at J; junction bases unmatched: 3. In DNA form, the CDR3 reads TGTGCCAGCACCTACAGGGGGTACGAGCAGTACTTC. It codes for CASTYRGYEQYF.

This clone has only a few counts. The V and J genes are TRBV11-2 and TRBJ2-7; D gene ambiguous. The CDR3 extends over 16 amino acids. CDR1 and CDR2 (germline): SGHAT, FQNNGV. The V gene lost 0 bases and the J gene lost 2 bases, with 14 bases spanning the gap. This chain's CDR3 is CASSLDLAELPYEQYF. The CDR3 bases are TGTGCCAGCAGCTTAGATTTAGCTGAGCTCCCCTACGAGCAGTACTTC.

J is TRBJ2-2 and V is TRBV19; possibly TRBD2 for D (5 bases). Deletions cut 6 bases from V and 6 bases from J, with 20 bases between. Germline values: CDR1 LNHDA, CDR2 SQIVND (reference sequence). CDR3 length: 16 residues. CDR3 in DNA: TGTGCCAGTAGCTTTAAAGTGGGCCTAGCTTCCGGGGAGCTGTTTTTT. As protein: CASSFKVGLASGELFF.

This clone has just one count. The chain links TRBV7-9 to TRBJ2-7; 7 positions agree with TRBD1. The CDR3 runs 16 residues. CDR1 and CDR2 (germline): SEHNR, FQNEAQ (reference sequence). After removal of 5 bases from V and 0 bases from J, the junction contained 10 bases not matched to a gene. In nucleotides, the CDR3 is TGTGCCAGCAGCCCCTGGACAGGCCTAAGCTCCTACGAGCAGTACTTC. This encodes CASSPWTGLSSYEQYF.

The chain links TRBV4-1 to TRBJ2-7, with 7 nucleotides matching TRBD1. The CDR3 totals 15 residues. Germline CDR1 and CDR2: MGHRA and YSYEKL. The junction had 9 bases not matched to a gene; V was cut back by 0 bases and J by 7 bases. The CDR3 spells CASSQDPTGLEEQYF. In DNA form, the CDR3 reads TGCGCCAGCAGCCAAGATCCGACAGGGTTGGAGGAGCAGTACTTC.